Included here is one TCR beta chain sequence, with context. The antigen is unknown. The sample belongs to a study of T cells after yellow fever vaccination. Broader study findings: Weaker overall, the secondary response nonetheless peaked faster (day 5 versus 15).

The germline V gene encodes CDR1 SGHNT and CDR2 YENEEA. This CDR3 has 14 amino acids. V was cut by 5 bases and J by 3 bases, with 12 bases left in between. UMIs and a universal primer site were added when TCR cDNA was made by 5'RACE template switching. TCRdb re-analysed the 5' RACE reads in MiXCR, keeping a single row per CDR3 protein. The sample yields roughly 400,000 distinct CDR3 sequences, around 20% seen once. This chain joins TRBV11-3 and TRBJ2-3; D might be TRBD1 (5 bases). The sequencing used PBMCs, collected before the yellow fever booster vaccination. The TCR was taken from a man between 18 and 29 years old who received the YFV17D yellow fever vaccine. CDR3 DNA: TGTGCCAGCAGCAGGGGATCTAAGACAGATACGCAGTATTTT. Protein: CASSRGSKTDTQYF.